This TCR beta chain derives from a study of cytomegalovirus exposure and HLA in healthy donors. Study details: HLA-typed donors were the source of about 85 million unique TCRs, which an early data release held.

Primers included in the PCR were 60 Vbeta and 13 Jbeta primers. This table comes from immunoSEQ multiplex PCR, and its TCRdb copy is limited to in-frame clones, with some not included. The data hold about 63,000 clones, with 73% observed a single time. V was cut by 6 bases and J by 4 bases, with 19 bases left in between. Germline values: CDR1 MNHEY, CDR2 SVGAGI. The CDR3 runs to 15 residues. This sequence was found in a man aged 45-65 years in good health and CMV-seronegative. This sequence joins TRBV6-5 and TRBJ2-7; a weak D match, TRBD1 (6 bases). The specimen sequenced was PBMCs. DNA for the CDR3: TGTGCCAGCAGGAACCGGGACACGAAGAGGTACGAGCAGTACTTC. As protein: CASRNRDTKRYEQYF.